This paragraph covers one TCR beta chain sequence. Assay: immunoSEQ multiplex PCR; the TCRdb copy retains only in-frame clones and omits some. The sample has some 70,000 clones, about nine tenths seen once; the top ten hold 3.7%. This record belongs to a study of T cell changes during pregnancy in multiple sclerosis. The length of the CDR3 is 13 residues. CDR1 is KGHSH, CDR2 LQKENI, per germline. Trimming stripped 6 bases from V and 4 bases from J, with 13 bases between. V is TRBV18 and J is TRBJ2-7; D possibly corresponds to TRBD1 (6 bases). The sample here was peripheral blood, taken after pregnancy. The source of this sequence is a female donor in good health, enrolled as a control in a pregnancy study. The CDR3 protein is CASSDSQTYEQYF. The DNA for the CDR3 is TGTGCCAGCTCGGACAGTCAAACTTACGAGCAGTACTTC.